One and the same sample provided the 7 T cell receptor beta chains below, sequenced in a study of vaccination effects on CD4 cells after COVID-19. Generated by immunoSEQ multiplex PCR, the TCRdb table keeps only in-frame clones and is missing some. The sample has about 59,000 clones; 60% to 80% are singletons. Viral peptide pool expansion of antigen-specific CD4+ T cells preceded sequencing in the ViraFEST assay. CD4+ T cells were isolated after nine to ten days of culture. Of the BNT162b2 and mRNA-1273 vaccines, participants received two doses of one or the other. Their cognate antigens are unknown. This material consisted of CD4+ T cells from PBMCs cultured with HCoV-OC43 spike peptides, taken after COVID-19 vaccination. As for subset: HCoV-OC43 spike overlapping peptide pool stimulation. The receptors derive from a human donor who received a COVID-19 vaccine.

CDR3 DNA sequence: TGTGCCAGCAGTTTCTCGGGACAGGGCTACGAGCAGTACGTC. Its translation is CASSFSGQGYEQYV. The chain employs TRBV28 and TRBJ2-7; 9 bases agree with TRBD1. Trimming cost V 3 bases and J 3 bases; bases outside gene matches: 3. Per germline, CDR1 MDHEN and CDR2 SYDVKM. The CDR3 sequence is 14 residues long.

The V call is TRBV18, the J call TRBJ2-5; 9 positions match TRBD1. Trimming removed 3 bases from V and 4 bases from J; junction bases left unmatched: 6. CDR3 length: 15 residues. Germline V gene lookup returns CDR1 KGHSH and CDR2 LQKENI. The CDR3 DNA sequence: TGTGCCAGCTCACCCAACAGGGGGCGCGGAGAGACCCAGTACTTC. Its protein product is CASSPNRGRGETQYF.

The V call is TRBV3-1 (or the pseudogene TRBV3-2), the J call TRBJ2-6; 7 nucleotides align to TRBD1. With 0 bases clipped from V and 1 base from J, the junction kept 9 bases outside the gene matches. This CDR3 has 19 residues. Germline V gene data show CDR1 as LGHDT and CDR2 as YNNKEL (reference sequence). CDR3: CASSQDAVRQGSGANVLTF. CDR3 nucleotides: TGTGCCAGCAGCCAAGATGCAGTGCGACAGGGTTCTGGGGCCAACGTCCTGACTTTC.

This chain connects TRBV7-3 to TRBJ1-2; weak D call: TRBD1 (5 bases). V lost 4 bases and J lost 3, with 18 bases in between. In germline, CDR1 is SGHTA, CDR2 FQGTGA. The CDR3 consists of 16 residues. The chain's CDR3 is CASSSGAPPGHYGYTF. The CDR3 coding sequence is TGTGCCAGCAGCTCCGGGGCACCCCCGGGCCACTATGGCTACACCTTC.

The chain carries TRBV18 and TRBJ2-2; 8 nucleotides line up with TRBD1. J was trimmed by 1 base and V by 3 bases; bases with no gene match: 7. Germline CDR1 reads KGHSH; CDR2 reads LQKENI. The CDR3 spans 17 residues. The CDR3 DNA follows: TGTGCCAGCTCACCCCCCCGGGGACAGGAGAACACCGGGGAGCTGTTTTTT. This translates into CASSPPRGQENTGELFF.

The V and J genes are TRBV6-2 or TRBV6-3 and TRBJ1-6; D is unclear. The germline CDR1 and CDR2 sequences are MNHEY and SVGEGT. Trimming shortened V by 4 bases and J by 8 bases, and 18 bases separated the two germline ends. The CDR3 is 16 amino acids. The CDR3 sequence is CASSSIHLVTDSPLHF. In DNA form, the CDR3 reads TGTGCCAGCAGTTCCATACATCTCGTTACTGATTCACCCCTCCACTTT.

CDR3 DNA sequence: TGTGCCAGCAGGTCGTGGGGGACCACAGATACGCAGTATTTT. Protein: CASRSWGTTDTQYF. V usage is TRBV2 and J usage is TRBJ2-3, with D perhaps assigned TRBD1 or TRBD2 (5 bases each). V lost 6 bases, J lost 2 bases, and 12 bases lay in between. This CDR3 region has 14 residues. The germline gives CDR1 SNHLY, CDR2 FYNNEI. Combining the CDR3 with reference TRBV2 and TRBJ2-3 gives the whole variable domain EPEVTQTPSHQVTQMGQEVILRCVPISNHLYFYWYRQILGQKVEFLVSFYNNEISEKSEIFDDQFSVERPDGSNFTLKIRSTKLEDSAMYFCASRSWGTTDTQYFGPGTRLTVL.